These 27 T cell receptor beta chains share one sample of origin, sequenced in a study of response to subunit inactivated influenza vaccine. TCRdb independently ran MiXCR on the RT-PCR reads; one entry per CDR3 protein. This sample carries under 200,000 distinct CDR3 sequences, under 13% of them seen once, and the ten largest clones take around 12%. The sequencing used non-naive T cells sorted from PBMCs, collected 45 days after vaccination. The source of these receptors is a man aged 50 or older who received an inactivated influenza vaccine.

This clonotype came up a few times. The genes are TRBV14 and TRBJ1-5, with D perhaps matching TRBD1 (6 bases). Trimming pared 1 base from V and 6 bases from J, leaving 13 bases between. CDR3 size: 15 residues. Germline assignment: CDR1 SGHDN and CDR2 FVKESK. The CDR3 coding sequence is TGTGCCAGCAGCCAAGCAGGGGCGCCCGTTCAGCCCCAGCATTTT. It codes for CASSQAGAPVQPQHF.

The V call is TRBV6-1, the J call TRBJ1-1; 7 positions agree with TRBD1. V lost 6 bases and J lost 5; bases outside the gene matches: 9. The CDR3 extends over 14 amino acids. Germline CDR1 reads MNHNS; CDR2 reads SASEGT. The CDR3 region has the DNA TGTGCCAGCAGCGACAGGGTAATGAGGACTGAAGCTTTCTTT. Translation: CASSDRVMRTEAFF.

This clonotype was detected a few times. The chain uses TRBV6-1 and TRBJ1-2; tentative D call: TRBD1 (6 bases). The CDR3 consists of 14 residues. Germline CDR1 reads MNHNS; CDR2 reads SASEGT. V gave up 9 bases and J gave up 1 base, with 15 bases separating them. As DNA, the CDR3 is TGTGCCAGTACGCAGGGGCCTGTTAACTATGGCTACACCTTC. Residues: CASTQGPVNYGYTF.

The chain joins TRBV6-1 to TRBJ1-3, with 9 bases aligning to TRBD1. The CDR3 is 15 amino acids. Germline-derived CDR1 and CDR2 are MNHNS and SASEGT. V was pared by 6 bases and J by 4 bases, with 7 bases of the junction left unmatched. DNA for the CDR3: TGTGCCAGCAGCGATCAGGGACAGGGCGGAAACACCATATATTTT. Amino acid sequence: CASSDQGQGGNTIYF.

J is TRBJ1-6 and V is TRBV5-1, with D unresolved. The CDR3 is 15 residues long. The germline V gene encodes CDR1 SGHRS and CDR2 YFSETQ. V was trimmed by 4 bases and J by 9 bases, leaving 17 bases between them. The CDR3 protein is CASSVAAEGSSPLHF. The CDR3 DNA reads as TGCGCCAGCAGCGTAGCAGCGGAGGGCAGTTCACCCCTCCACTTT. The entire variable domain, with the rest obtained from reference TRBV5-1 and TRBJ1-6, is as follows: KAGVTQTPRYLIKTRGQQVTLSCSPISGHRSVSWYQQTPGQGLQFLFEYFSETQRNKGNFPGRFSGRQFSNSRSEMNVSTLELGDSALYLCASSVAAEGSSPLHFGNGTRLTVT.

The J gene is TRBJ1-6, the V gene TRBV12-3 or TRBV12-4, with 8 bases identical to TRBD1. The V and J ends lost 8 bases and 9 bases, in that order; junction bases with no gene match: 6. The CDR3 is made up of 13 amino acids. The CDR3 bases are TGTGCCAGCGGACCAGACAGGGGTTCACCCCTCCACTTT. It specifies CASGPDRGSPLHF.

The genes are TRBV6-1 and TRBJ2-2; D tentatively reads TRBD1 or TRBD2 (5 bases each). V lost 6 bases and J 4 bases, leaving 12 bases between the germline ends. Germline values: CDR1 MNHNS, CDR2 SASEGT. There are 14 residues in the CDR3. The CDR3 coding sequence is TGTGCCAGCAGAAAAGGGACCTCCACCGGGGAGCTGTTTTTT. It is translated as CASRKGTSTGELFF.

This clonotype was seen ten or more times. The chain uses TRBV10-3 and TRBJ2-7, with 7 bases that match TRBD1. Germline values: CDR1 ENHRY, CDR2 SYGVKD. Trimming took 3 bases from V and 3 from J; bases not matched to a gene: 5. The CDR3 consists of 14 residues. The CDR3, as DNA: TGTGCCATCAGTGAAGCGTACAGGGGCTACGAGCAGTACTTC. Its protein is CAISEAYRGYEQYF.

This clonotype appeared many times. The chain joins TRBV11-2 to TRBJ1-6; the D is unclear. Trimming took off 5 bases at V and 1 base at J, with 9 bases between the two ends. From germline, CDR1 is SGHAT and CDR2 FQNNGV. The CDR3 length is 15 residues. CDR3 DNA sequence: TGTGCCAGCAGCATCCTGACATCCTATAATTCACCCCTCCACTTT. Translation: CASSILTSYNSPLHF.

The CDR3 spells CASRPTPDSLKTPQHF. DNA for the CDR3: TGCGCCAGCAGACCCACACCGGACAGCCTAAAGACGCCCCAGCATTTT. The chain carries TRBV4-1 and TRBJ1-5, with D possibly matching TRBD1 (6 bases). The CDR3 covers 16 residues. Germline loops: CDR1 MGHRA, CDR2 YSYEKL. The V end was cut by 6 bases, the J end by 9 bases, with 24 bases between.

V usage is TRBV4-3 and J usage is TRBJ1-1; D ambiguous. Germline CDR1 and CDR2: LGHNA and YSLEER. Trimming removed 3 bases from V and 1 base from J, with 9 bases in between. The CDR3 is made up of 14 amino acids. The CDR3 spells CASSQSIRNTEAFF. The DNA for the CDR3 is TGCGCCAGCAGCCAGTCGATCAGGAACACTGAAGCTTTCTTT.

The CDR3 sequence: CASRGDGYEQYF. The CDR3 DNA is TGCGCCAGCAGAGGGGATGGATACGAGCAGTACTTC. The chain couples TRBV5-1 to TRBJ2-7, with D possibly TRBD1 on 5 matching bases. The CDR3 is 12 amino acids. V gave up 5 bases and J gave up 4 bases, with 10 bases separating them. The germline V gene has CDR1 SGHRS and CDR2 YFSETQ.

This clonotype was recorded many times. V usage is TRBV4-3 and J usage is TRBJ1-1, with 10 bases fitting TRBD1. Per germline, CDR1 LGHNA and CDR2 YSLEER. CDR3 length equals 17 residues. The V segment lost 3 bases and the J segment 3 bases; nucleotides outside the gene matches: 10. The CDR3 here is CASSHYSAGTGDTEAFF. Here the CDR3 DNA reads TGCGCCAGCAGCCATTACTCCGCCGGGACAGGGGACACTGAAGCTTTCTTT.

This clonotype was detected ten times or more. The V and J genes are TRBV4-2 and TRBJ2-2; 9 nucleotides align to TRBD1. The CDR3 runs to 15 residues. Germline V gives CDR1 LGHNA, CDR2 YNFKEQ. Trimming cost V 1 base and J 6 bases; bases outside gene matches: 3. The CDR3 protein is CASSQGTGDSGELFF. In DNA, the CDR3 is TGTGCCAGCAGCCAAGGGACAGGGGATTCCGGGGAGCTGTTTTTT.

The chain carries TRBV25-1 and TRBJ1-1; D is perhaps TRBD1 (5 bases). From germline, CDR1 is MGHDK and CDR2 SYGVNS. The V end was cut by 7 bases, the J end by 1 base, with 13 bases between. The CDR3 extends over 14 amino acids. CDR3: CASTPGRPNTEAFF. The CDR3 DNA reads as TGTGCCAGCACTCCGGGACGCCCGAACACTGAAGCTTTCTTT.

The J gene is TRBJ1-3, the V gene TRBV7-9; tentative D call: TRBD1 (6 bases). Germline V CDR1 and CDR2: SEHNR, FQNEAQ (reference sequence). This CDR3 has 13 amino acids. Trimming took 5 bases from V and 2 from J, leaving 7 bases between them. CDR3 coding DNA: TGTGCCAGCAGCCGGACAGCTGGAAACACCATATATTTT. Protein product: CASSRTAGNTIYF.

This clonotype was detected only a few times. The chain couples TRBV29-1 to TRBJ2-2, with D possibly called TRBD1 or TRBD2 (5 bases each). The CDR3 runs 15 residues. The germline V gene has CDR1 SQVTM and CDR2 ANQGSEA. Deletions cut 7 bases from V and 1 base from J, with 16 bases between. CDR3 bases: TGCAGCGCCTACCTAGGGACGGGGAACACCGGGGAGCTGTTTTTT. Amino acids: CSAYLGTGNTGELFF.

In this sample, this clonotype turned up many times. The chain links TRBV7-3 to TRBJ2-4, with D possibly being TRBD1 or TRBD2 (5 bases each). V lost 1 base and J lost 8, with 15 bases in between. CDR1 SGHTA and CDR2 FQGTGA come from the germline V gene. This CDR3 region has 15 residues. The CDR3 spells CASSLMGTLGDIQYF. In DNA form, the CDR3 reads TGTGCCAGCAGCTTAATGGGGACCCTGGGAGACATTCAGTACTTC.

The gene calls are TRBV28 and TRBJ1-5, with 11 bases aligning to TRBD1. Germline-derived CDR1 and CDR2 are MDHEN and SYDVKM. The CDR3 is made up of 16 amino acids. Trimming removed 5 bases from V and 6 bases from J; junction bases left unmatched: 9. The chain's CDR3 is CASSQPGQGVIQPQHF. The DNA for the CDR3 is TGTGCCAGCAGTCAGCCGGGACAGGGGGTGATTCAGCCCCAGCATTTT.

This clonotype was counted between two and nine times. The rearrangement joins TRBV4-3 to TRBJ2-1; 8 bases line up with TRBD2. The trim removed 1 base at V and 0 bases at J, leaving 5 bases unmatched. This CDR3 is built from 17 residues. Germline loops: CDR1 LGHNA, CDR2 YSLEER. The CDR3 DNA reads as TGCGCCAGCAGCCAAGGGGTGGGACTAGACTCCTACAATGAGCAGTTCTTC. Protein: CASSQGVGLDSYNEQFF.

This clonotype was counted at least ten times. The CDR3, as DNA: TGTGCCAGCAGTTTGGGACAGACCTCCTACGAGCAGTACTTC. It specifies CASSLGQTSYEQYF. The chain combines TRBV27 with TRBJ2-7; TRBD1 agrees at 7 bases. Germline CDR1 is MNHEY and CDR2 is SMNVEV (reference sequence). The trim removed 3 bases at V and 0 bases at J, leaving 2 bases unmatched. The CDR3 spans 14 residues.

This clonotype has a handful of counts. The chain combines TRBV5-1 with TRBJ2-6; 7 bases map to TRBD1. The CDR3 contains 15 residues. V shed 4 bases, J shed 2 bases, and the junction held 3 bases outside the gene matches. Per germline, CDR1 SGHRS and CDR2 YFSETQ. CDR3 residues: CASSPQGAGANVLTF. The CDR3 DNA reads TGCGCCAGCAGCCCGCAGGGGGCTGGGGCCAACGTCCTGACTTTC.

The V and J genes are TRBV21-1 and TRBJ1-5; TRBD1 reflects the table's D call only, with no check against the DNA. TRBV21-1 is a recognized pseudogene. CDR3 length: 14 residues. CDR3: CASSKANRPGPQHF. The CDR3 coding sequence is TGTGCCAGCAGCAAAGCTAACCGCCCGGGGCCCCAGCATTTT.

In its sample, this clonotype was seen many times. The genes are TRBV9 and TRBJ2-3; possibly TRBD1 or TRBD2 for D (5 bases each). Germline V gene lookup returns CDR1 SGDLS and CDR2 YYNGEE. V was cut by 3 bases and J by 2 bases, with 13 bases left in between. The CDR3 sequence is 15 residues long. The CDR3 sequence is CASSARDGVTDTQYF. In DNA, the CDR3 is TGTGCCAGCAGCGCCCGGGACGGAGTCACAGATACGCAGTATTTT.

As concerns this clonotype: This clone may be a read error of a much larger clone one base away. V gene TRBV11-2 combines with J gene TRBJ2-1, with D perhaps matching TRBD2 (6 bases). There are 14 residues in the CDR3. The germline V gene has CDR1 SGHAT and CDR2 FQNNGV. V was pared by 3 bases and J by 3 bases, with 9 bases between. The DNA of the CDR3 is TGTGCCAGCAGCTTCTGCGGGAACTACAATGAGCAGTTCTTC. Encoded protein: CASSFCGNYNEQFF.

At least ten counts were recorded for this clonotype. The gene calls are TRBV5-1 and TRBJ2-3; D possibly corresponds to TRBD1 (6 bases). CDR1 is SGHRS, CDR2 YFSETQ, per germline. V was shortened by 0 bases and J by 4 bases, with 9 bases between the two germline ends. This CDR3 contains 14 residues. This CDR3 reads CASSLGGRPDTQYF. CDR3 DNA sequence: TGCGCCAGCAGCTTGGGGGGGCGCCCAGATACGCAGTATTTT.

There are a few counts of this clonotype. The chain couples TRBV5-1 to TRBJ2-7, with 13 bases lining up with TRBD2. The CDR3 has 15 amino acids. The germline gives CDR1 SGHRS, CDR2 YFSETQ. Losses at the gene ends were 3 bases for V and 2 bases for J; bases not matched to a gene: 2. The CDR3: CASSSTSGRAYEQYF. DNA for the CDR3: TGCGCCAGCAGCTCAACTAGCGGGAGGGCCTACGAGCAGTACTTC.